This TCR beta chain comes out of a study of cytotoxic CD8 clonotypes in ibrutinib-treated CLL. At the level of the study: The group held 11 relapsed/refractory and around 14 treatment-naive patients, with roughly 17 IGHV unmutated. Overall study findings and caveats: Against age-matched healthy donors, baseline clonality ran higher and tracked circulating CD8+ T-cell counts.

TCRdb's copy holds only in-frame clones and misses some; the assay was immunoSEQ multiplex PCR. The sample has tens of thousands of clones; over 60% are singletons. This clone appeared once. Its target is unknown. Germline CDR1 is SGHRS and CDR2 is YFSETQ. With 4 bases clipped from V and 5 bases from J, the junction kept 3 bases outside the gene matches. This CDR3 is built from 13 residues. Material: PBMCs, obtained after 12 months of ibrutinib treatment. This TCR derives from a human donor with chronic lymphocytic leukemia. The chain uses TRBV5-1 and TRBJ2-7; 10 nucleotides match TRBD1. This chain's CDR3 is CASSTGTGDEQYF. In nucleotides, the CDR3 is TGCGCCAGCAGCACCGGGACAGGGGACGAGCAGTACTTC.